These 30 T cell receptor beta chains were all obtained from the same sample, sequenced in a study of T cells in women clearing cervical HPV infection. Sequenced by immunoSEQ multiplex PCR; TCRdb stores in-frame clones only, minus some. The listing records 35,000 to 45,000 clones. Sequenced sample: blood buffy coat. The receptor source for this set is a woman aged 18 to 69 with a cervical HPV16 infection that either progressed to CIN3+ or cleared (not recorded which).

For this clone: With the read ending 3 residues before the CDR3 end, the germline J gene is used to fill in that end. The chain joins TRBV7-9 to TRBJ2-7, with TRBD1 identical over 7 bases. The junction had 9 bases not matched to a gene; V was cut back by 5 bases and J by 5 bases. Per germline, CDR1 SEHNR and CDR2 FQNEAQ (reference sequence). CDR3 size: 14 residues. Incomplete CDR3 DNA: TGTGCCAGCAGCCCGGACAGGTCGTTGGACGAG. Residues: CASSPDRSLDE. The whole CDR3 region reads CASSPDRSLDEQYF.

About this clone itself: Read coverage stops 3 residues before the CDR3 terminus; the germline J gene supplies the remainder. This chain links TRBV6-2 or TRBV6-3 with TRBJ2-7; D not certain. CDR3 length equals 12 residues. CDR1 and CDR2 (germline): MNHEY, SVGEGT. The V gene lost 1 base and the J gene lost 6 bases, with 7 bases spanning the gap. CDR3 sequence: CASSYLPSEQYF. The CDR3 bases that were read are TGTGCCAGCAGTTACTTGCCCAGCGAG.

Of note for this clone: The CDR3 end is not reached by the read, which stops 3 residues before it; the germline J gene fills it in. V usage is TRBV29-1 and J usage is TRBJ1-6; D perhaps matches TRBD1 (5 bases). The CDR3 extends over 12 amino acids. Germline V lookup: CDR1 SQVTM, CDR2 ANQGSEA. The sequenced part of the CDR3 DNA is TGCAGCGTTGCCAGTCGGGGGAGCCCC. Translated: CSVASRGSP. The whole CDR3 region reads CSVASRGSPLHF.

As concerns this clone: The read terminates 3 residues ahead of where the CDR3 ends, so the germline J gene completes it. The chain employs TRBV18 and TRBJ2-7; 8 bases agree with TRBD1. CDR1 and CDR2 (germline): KGHSH, LQKENI. The J segment lost 2 bases and the V segment lost 6 bases, leaving 6 bases of the junction unmatched. The CDR3 runs to 14 residues. CDR3: CASSPKGQAYEQYF. The sequenced part of the CDR3 DNA is TGTGCCAGCTCCCCAAAGGGACAGGCCTACGAG.

In regard to this clone: The read is 3 residues too short to cover the CDR3 end, so that end is filled in from the germline J gene. This chain links TRBV7-3 with TRBJ2-5, with TRBD2 matching 7 bases. The germline V gene encodes CDR1 SGHTA and CDR2 FQGTGA. The CDR3 runs 13 residues. Trimming took 4 bases from V and 3 from J; bases not matched to a gene: 2. CDR3 DNA (partial): TGTGCCAGCAGCTCGAGCGGGGAAGAGACC. This codes for CASSSSGEET. The full CDR3 protein is CASSSSGEETQYF.

About this clone: The DNA ends 3 residues before the CDR3 does, and the rest of the CDR3 is filled in from the germline J gene. The chain joins TRBV4-1 to TRBJ2-7, with D maybe TRBD1 (5 bases). The CDR3 extends over 15 amino acids. V was trimmed by 4 bases and J by 6 bases, leaving 19 bases between them. Germline-derived CDR1 and CDR2 are MGHRA and YSYEKL. The sequenced CDR3 bases are TGCGCCAGCAGCCTGGCCGGAAAGGGGAAGTTCGAG. It encodes CASSLAGKGKFE. The CDR3 reads in full as CASSLAGKGKFEQYF.

Note on this clone: The read is 3 residues too short to cover the CDR3 end, so that end is filled in from the germline J gene. The chain carries TRBV28 and TRBJ2-5, with a weak D call TRBD2 (6 bases). Trimming pared 3 bases from V and 4 bases from J, leaving 15 bases between. The CDR3 runs to 15 residues. Germline CDR1 MDHEN, CDR2 SYDVKM. Incomplete CDR3 DNA: TGTGCCAGCAGTTTTTTGGGTGGAGGGGCAGAGACC. Its protein product is CASSFLGGGAET. The CDR3 in its entirety is CASSFLGGGAETQYF.

Comment on this clone: The read is 3 residues too short to cover the CDR3 end, so that end is filled in from the germline J gene. The chain has TRBV6-2 or TRBV6-3 and TRBJ1-2; no clear D. Trimming took 0 bases from V and 4 from J, leaving 9 bases between them. This CDR3 comprises 14 residues. Germline assignment: CDR1 MNHEY and CDR2 SVGEGT. The sequenced CDR3 bases are TGTGCCAGCAGTTACTCAGGGCAGCTCTATGGC. Translation gives CASSYSGQLYG. The CDR3 as a whole reads CASSYSGQLYGYTF.

To note about this clone: Read coverage stops 3 residues before the CDR3 terminus; the germline J gene supplies the remainder. This rearrangement joins TRBV19 to TRBJ2-3; TRBD2 might be the D (6 bases). This CDR3 is 12 amino acids long. The germline CDR1 and CDR2 sequences are LNHDA and SQIVND (reference sequence). CDR3 in amino acids: CASRSGDQPQYF. The CDR3 DNA, read in part, is TGTGCCAGTAGGTCGGGGGATCAGCCG.

Incomplete CDR3 DNA: TGTGCCAGCAGCTTAAGCCCAACAGGGCCGAACACTGAA. Amino acids: CASSLSPTGPNTE. From start to end, the CDR3 is CASSLSPTGPNTEAFF. The chain joins TRBV7-3 to TRBJ1-1; weak D call: TRBD1 (6 bases). Coverage ceases 3 residues before the CDR3 finishes, and the germline J gene fills in the end. Looked up from germline, CDR1 is SGHTA and CDR2 is FQGTGA. The V gene lost 1 base and the J gene lost 1 base, with 13 bases spanning the gap. This CDR3 spans 16 amino acids.

Comment on this clone: Read sequence stops 3 residues before the CDR3 end, and the germline J gene provides the missing end. The chain couples TRBV29-1 to TRBJ2-2; 7 positions match TRBD1. CDR1 is SQVTM, CDR2 ANQGSEA, per germline. V was pared by 7 bases and J by 5 bases, with 7 bases of the junction left unmatched. The length of the CDR3 is 13 residues. The CDR3 here is CSGWTGQTGELFF. CDR3 bases read: TGCAGCGGCTGGACAGGACAGACCGGGGAG.

In regard to this clone: The read terminates 3 residues ahead of where the CDR3 ends, so the germline J gene completes it. The chain links TRBV5-1 to TRBJ2-5; TRBD1 matches at 7 bases. The V segment lost 2 bases and the J segment 5 bases; nucleotides outside the gene matches: 6. CDR1 is SGHRS and CDR2 is YFSETQ in the germline V gene. CDR3 length: 14 residues. CDR3 DNA, as far as it was read: TGCGCCAGCAGCTTATACACAGGGGAGGAGACC. Residues: CASSLYTGEET. The full-length CDR3 reads as CASSLYTGEETQYF.

Concerning this clone itself: The CDR3 end falls 3 residues outside the read, so it is completed with the germline J gene. The gene calls are TRBV19 and TRBJ2-5; 8 bases agree with TRBD1. The CDR3 spans 15 residues. Trimming at V came to 10 bases and at J to 2 bases, leaving 12 bases not matched to a gene. Germline V lookup: CDR1 LNHDA, CDR2 SQIVND (reference sequence). The CDR3 spells CATHRTGGAQETQYF. CDR3 DNA (partial): TGTGCCACCCACCGAACAGGGGGAGCACAAGAGACC.

Note on this clone: From the germline J gene comes the end of the CDR3, since the read stops 3 residues before it. The chain couples TRBV20-1 to TRBJ2-7; the match to TRBD2 covers 12 bases. Germline V lookup: CDR1 DFQATT, CDR2 SNEGSKA (reference sequence). The junction had 9 bases not matched to a gene; V was cut back by 6 bases and J by 3 bases. The CDR3 runs to 15 residues. Incomplete CDR3 DNA: TGCAGTGCAGAACTAGCGGGGGGCCCCAGCTACGAG. It encodes CSAELAGGPSYE. The full CDR3 is CSAELAGGPSYEQYF.

Concerning this clone itself: The read finishes 3 residues shy of the CDR3 end, and the germline J gene is used to complete it. V is TRBV19 and J is TRBJ1-3, with a tentative D call TRBD1 (6 bases). This CDR3 is 15 amino acids long. V lost 7 bases and J 0 bases, leaving 13 bases between the germline ends. Germline-derived CDR1 and CDR2 are LNHDA and SQIVND (reference sequence). CDR3 bases read: TGTGCCAGTACCCCACAGGGCCACTCTGGAAACACC. Residues: CASTPQGHSGNT. The complete CDR3 sequence is CASTPQGHSGNTIYF.

To note about this clone: Read data end 3 residues before the CDR3 end; the end is taken from the germline J gene. The genes are TRBV27 and TRBJ2-5; 7 nucleotides line up with TRBD2. CDR3 size: 16 residues. J was trimmed by 5 bases and V by 8 bases; bases with no gene match: 17. Germline CDR1 and CDR2: MNHEY and SMNVEV (reference sequence). The CDR3 sequence: CASGPLAQLGQETQYF. The covered CDR3 bases are TGTGCCAGCGGGCCACTAGCGCAATTGGGTCAGGAGACC.

In the case of this clone: The CDR3 end is not reached by the read, which stops 3 residues before it; the germline J gene fills it in. The chain is built from TRBV5-1 and TRBJ2-3, with 10 bases lining up with TRBD1. This CDR3 region has 14 residues. With V trimmed by 4 bases and J by 5 bases, 4 bases remained unmatched. The germline gives CDR1 SGHRS, CDR2 YFSETQ. CDR3 protein: CASSPRTGGDTQYF. CDR3 DNA (partial): TGCGCCAGCAGCCCAAGGACAGGGGGAGATACG.

With regard to this clone: The CDR3 end lies 3 residues beyond the end of the read and is filled in from the germline J gene. V gene TRBV15 combines with J gene TRBJ2-3; 7 bases match TRBD1. Per germline, CDR1 LNHNV and CDR2 YYDKDF (reference sequence). The J segment lost 4 bases and the V segment lost 8 bases, leaving 3 bases of the junction unmatched. The CDR3 has 12 residues. The part of the CDR3 DNA that was read is TGTGCCACCGGGACAGACGCAGATACG. Translating it yields CATGTDADT. The entire CDR3 protein reads CATGTDADTQYF.

Turning to this clone: The read finishes 3 residues shy of the CDR3 end, and the germline J gene is used to complete it. V usage is TRBV4-2 and J usage is TRBJ1-2, with 7 bases that match TRBD1. Trimming took 1 base from V and 6 from J; bases not matched to a gene: 14. This CDR3 has 17 amino acids. Germline values: CDR1 LGHNA, CDR2 YNFKEQ. The part of the CDR3 DNA that was read is TGTGCCAGCAGCCAAGTCGGCGGGACAGCCCTTACTGATGGC. Amino acids: CASSQVGGTALTDG. The complete CDR3 sequence is CASSQVGGTALTDGYTF.

Comment on this clone: One end of the junction is discordant with germline, which a read error may explain. With the read ending 3 residues before the CDR3 end, the germline J gene is used to fill in that end. The sample holds other DNA sequences that translate to the same CDR3. The chain joins TRBV5-5 to TRBJ1-3, with TRBD1 matching over 7 bases. CDR3 length: 13 amino acids. The germline V gene has CDR1 SGHKS and CDR2 YYEKEE (reference sequence). CDR3: CASSLGQGNTIYF. The CDR3 DNA, read in part, is TGTGCCAGCAGCTTGGGACAGGGAAACACT. The variable domain in full, with the rest retrieved from reference TRBV5-5 and TRBJ1-3, is DAGVTQSPTHLIKTRGQQVTLRCSPISGHKSVSWYQQVLGQGPQFIFQYYEKEERGRGNFPDRFSARQFPNYSSELNVNALLLGDSALYLCASSLGQGNTIYFGEGSWLTVV.

A word on this clone: Read coverage stops 3 residues before the CDR3 terminus; the germline J gene supplies the remainder. V and J are TRBV2 and TRBJ2-3; no clear D. There are 11 residues in the CDR3. Trimming shortened V by 4 bases and J by 4 bases, and 3 bases separated the two germline ends. The germline CDR1 and CDR2 sequences are SNHLY and FYNNEI. CDR3: CASSAADTQYF. Incomplete CDR3 DNA: TGTGCCAGCAGTGCCGCAGATACG.

As concerns this clone: Coverage ceases 3 residues before the CDR3 finishes, and the germline J gene fills in the end. The chain recombines TRBV2 with TRBJ1-2; 9 positions agree with TRBD1. Germline loops: CDR1 SNHLY, CDR2 FYNNEI. The CDR3 sequence is 14 residues long. V shed 6 bases, J shed 7 bases, and the junction held 9 bases outside the gene matches. The CDR3 DNA, read in part, is TGTGCCAGCAGCCAGGGGGGGACAGGGACTGGC. As protein: CASSQGGTGTG. The full CDR3 protein reads CASSQGGTGTGYTF. Full variable domain (remainder filled in from reference TRBV2 and TRBJ1-2): EPEVTQTPSHQVTQMGQEVILRCVPISNHLYFYWYRQILGQKVEFLVSFYNNEISEKSEIFDDQFSVERPDGSNFTLKIRSTKLEDSAMYFCASSQGGTGTGYTFGSGTRLTVV.

Points on this clone: The read is 3 residues too short to cover the CDR3 end, so that end is filled in from the germline J gene. The chain combines TRBV19 with TRBJ2-3; possible D gene TRBD2, 6 bases. This CDR3 has 15 amino acids. V was pared by 2 bases and J by 0 bases, with 9 bases between. CDR1 and CDR2 (germline): LNHDA, SQIVND (reference sequence). The CDR3: CASSILGGSTDTQYF. CDR3 bases read: TGTGCCAGTAGTATACTTGGGGGGAGCACAGATACG.

Of note for this clone: From the germline J gene comes the end of the CDR3, since the read stops 3 residues before it. The rearrangement links TRBV19 to TRBJ2-7, with TRBD1 matching over 7 bases. This CDR3 comprises 12 residues. Trimming took 8 bases from V and 4 from J; bases not matched to a gene: 5. Germline assignment: CDR1 LNHDA and CDR2 SQIVND (reference sequence). The CDR3 sequence: CASGQTGYEQYF. The covered CDR3 bases are TGTGCCAGTGGTCAGACAGGGTACGAG. The whole variable domain, remainder taken from reference TRBV19 and TRBJ2-7, is DGGITQSPKYLFRKEGQNVTLSCEQNLNHDAMYWYRQDPGQGLRLIYYSQIVNDFQKGDIAEGYSVSREKKESFPLTVTSAQKNPTAFYLCASGQTGYEQYFGPGTRLTVT.

A remark on this clone: The DNA ends 3 residues before the CDR3 does, and the rest of the CDR3 is filled in from the germline J gene. The chain recombines TRBV19 with TRBJ1-3; 7 bases are shared with TRBD1. The germline CDR1 and CDR2 sequences are LNHDA and SQIVND (reference sequence). J lost 9 bases, V lost 10 bases, and 18 bases had no gene match. The CDR3 consists of 15 residues. The chain's CDR3 is CANRGTTGRAGTIYF. The sequenced part of the CDR3 DNA is TGTGCCAACAGAGGCACGACAGGGCGGGCAGGCACC.

Considering frequency, this clone is medium-sized. The CDR3 end lies 3 residues beyond the end of the read and is filled in from the germline J gene. The genes are TRBV20-1 and TRBJ2-5; 8 bases are a match to TRBD2. Trimming removed 0 bases from V and 5 bases from J; junction bases left unmatched: 11. CDR1 and CDR2 (germline): DFQATT, SNEGSKA (reference sequence). CDR3 length: 16 residues. CDR3 DNA (partial): TGCAGTGCTAGAGATATCGGGGGGGCCGATAGGGAGACC. Translated, it gives CSARDIGGADRET. The entire CDR3 reads CSARDIGGADRETQYF.

Notes on this clone: The CDR3 goes on 3 residues after the read ends, and that part is filled in from the germline J gene. This chain links TRBV6-2 or TRBV6-3 with TRBJ2-7; perhaps TRBD1 as D (6 bases). The germline V gene has CDR1 MNHEY and CDR2 SVGEGT. The ends were cut back, 2 bases at V and 5 bases at J, with 10 bases in the middle. The CDR3 is 13 amino acids. The CDR3 DNA, read in part, is TGTGCCAGCAGTTACCGGTCAGGGGACGAG. Its protein product is CASSYRSGDE. The CDR3 in its entirety is CASSYRSGDEQYF.

About this clone itself: The read terminates 3 residues before the CDR3 end, so the remaining end is supplied by the germline J gene. The chain couples TRBV7-6 to TRBJ2-3; D tentatively fits TRBD1 or TRBD2 (7 bases each). Germline V gene data show CDR1 as SGHVS and CDR2 as FNYEAQ. The CDR3 contains 12 residues. CDR3 bases read: TGTGCCAGCAGCAGACAGGGAGGGACG. This codes for CASSRQGGT. The whole CDR3 protein reads CASSRQGGTQYF.

On this clone: The read finishes 3 residues shy of the CDR3 end, and the germline J gene is used to complete it. The rearrangement links TRBV7-9 to TRBJ2-2; 13 bases map to TRBD2. The germline gives CDR1 SEHNR, CDR2 FQNEAQ (reference sequence). The V gene end was trimmed by 6 bases and the J gene end by 5 bases; junction bases not matched to a gene: 3. This CDR3 comprises 15 residues. The CDR3 protein is CASRRTSGGTGELFF. The covered CDR3 bases are TGTGCCAGCAGGCGGACTAGCGGGGGAACCGGGGAG.

Details on this clone: The read ends 3 residues shy of where the CDR3 ends; the end is completed using the germline J gene. The chain combines TRBV28 with TRBJ1-5; D gene ambiguous. The V end was cut by 2 bases, the J end by 4 bases, with 9 bases between. The CDR3 is 14 amino acids. Germline V gene sequence: CDR1 MDHEN, CDR2 SYDVKM. CDR3 DNA (partial): TGTGCCAGCAGTTTAAGTCAAGGGAATCAGCCC. It codes for CASSLSQGNQP. In full, the CDR3 reads CASSLSQGNQPQHF.